This T cell receptor (beta chain) was captured in a study of T-cell reconstitution after alpha-beta-depleted transplantation in children. The study's findings and limits: Certain patients had high TCRbeta diversity at day 60, and it came from recipient T cells and thymic progenitors that survived. T-cell numbers and diversity, one year after transplant, stemmed largely from T cells that were newly produced. It was reported that alpha-beta T cells came from several hundred expanded graft clones (about two months after transplant).

This CDR3 region has 17 residues. V dropped 0 bases and J dropped 0 bases, with 12 bases sitting between them. The germline V gene encodes CDR1 LNHNV and CDR2 YYDKDF (reference sequence). This clonotype was observed many times. What it recognizes is unknown. This sample's TCRbeta library carried unique molecular identifier barcodes. TCRdb redid the calling of the PCR reads with MiXCR, one entry per CDR3 protein. This sample has about 240,000 distinct CDR3 sequences, with roughly 23% found just once. J is TRBJ2-1 and V is TRBV15; D gene ambiguous. Source: PBMCs, taken before TCRalphabeta/CD19-depleted stem cell transplant. The receptor was derived from a girl aged 2-15 years with Fanconi anemia, due to receive a stem cell transplant. CDR3 in DNA: TGTGCCACCAGCAGAGATCGAAGGGCCAGCTCCTACAATGAGCAGTTCTTC. Residues: CATSRDRRASSYNEQFF. The whole variable domain, filled in from reference TRBV15 and TRBJ2-1, reads DAMVIQNPRYQVTQFGKPVTLSCSQTLNHNVMYWYQQKSSQAPKLLFHYYDKDFNNEADTPDNFQSRRPNTSFCFLDIRSPGLGDTAMYLCATSRDRRASSYNEQFFGPGTRLTVL.